This T cell receptor (beta chain) emerged from a study of technical replicates of blood from several donors. Germline CDR1 MGHRA, CDR2 YSYEKL. Unmatched junction bases numbered 8, after V lost 2 bases and J lost 2 bases. The CDR3 has 16 residues. Sequenced by immunoSEQ multiplex PCR; TCRdb stores in-frame clones only, minus some. The repertoire holds about 76,000 clones, with 90% to 95% as singletons. The sequence was collected from a human donor in good health. Sequencing input: T cells isolated from PBMCs. The J gene is TRBJ2-5, the V gene TRBV4-1; 7 bases line up with TRBD1. As DNA, the CDR3 is TGCGCCAGCAGCCAAAGGGGGCAAGGGGAGCAAGAGACCCAGTACTTC. It specifies CASSQRGQGEQETQYF.